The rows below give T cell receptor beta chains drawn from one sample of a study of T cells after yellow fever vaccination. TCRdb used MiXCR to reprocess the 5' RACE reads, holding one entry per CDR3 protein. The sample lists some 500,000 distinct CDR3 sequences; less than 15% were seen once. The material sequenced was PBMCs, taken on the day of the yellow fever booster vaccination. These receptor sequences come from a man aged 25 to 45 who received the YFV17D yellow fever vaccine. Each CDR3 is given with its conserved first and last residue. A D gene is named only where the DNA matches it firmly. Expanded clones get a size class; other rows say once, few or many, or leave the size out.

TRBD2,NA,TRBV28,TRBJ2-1,TGTGCCACCGCCCGGGGGGGGGCGTACAATGAGCAGTTCTTC,CATARGGAYNEQFF
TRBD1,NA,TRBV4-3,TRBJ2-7,TGCGCCAGCAGCCAAGTTTTCCCCGGACAGGGTTACGAGCAGTACTTC,CASSQVFPGQGYEQYF
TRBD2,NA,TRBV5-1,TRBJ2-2,TGCGCCAGCAGCTTAGGCAGCGGGAGTTACACCGGGGAGCTGTTTTTT,CASSLGSGSYTGELFF
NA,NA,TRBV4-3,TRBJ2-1,TGCGCCAGCAGCCACTTAGCGTTGAGCTCCTACAATGAGCAGTTCTTC,CASSHLALSSYNEQFF
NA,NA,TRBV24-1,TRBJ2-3,TGTGCCACCAGTGTTCCGGGGACCCTCGGAGATACGCAGTATTTT,CATSVPGTLGDTQYF
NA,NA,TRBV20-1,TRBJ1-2,TGCAGTACCCGGGGAAACTATGGCTACACCTTC,CSTRGNYGYTF
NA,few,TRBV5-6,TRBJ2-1,TGTGCCAGCAGCTTCCCGGGGAGTCGGGCCTACAATGAGCAGTTCTTC,CASSFPGSRAYNEQFF
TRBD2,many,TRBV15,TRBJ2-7,TGTGCCACCAGCAGAGACTCAGGACTAGCGGGAAACGAGCAGTACTTC,CATSRDSGLAGNEQYF
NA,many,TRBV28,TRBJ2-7,TGTGCCAGCAGTCCGCGTAACGAGCAGTACTTC,CASSPRNEQYF
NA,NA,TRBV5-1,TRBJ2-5,TGCGCCAGCAGCTTAGGCCCAGCGGGACAGGAGACCCAGTACTTC,CASSLGPAGQETQYF
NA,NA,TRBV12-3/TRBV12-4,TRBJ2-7,TGTGCCAGCAGTTCAGAATTGGACCACTACGAGCAGTACTTC,CASSSELDHYEQYF
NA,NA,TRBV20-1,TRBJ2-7,TGCAGTCTCCGGGACCGGGGGTCCTACGAGCAGTACTTC,CSLRDRGSYEQYF
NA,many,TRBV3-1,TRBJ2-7,TGTGCCAGCAGCCAAGAAGGCGGATCCTCCTACGAGCAGTACTTC,CASSQEGGSSYEQYF
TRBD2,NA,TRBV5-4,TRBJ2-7,TGTGCCAGCAGCTTGGAGACTAGCGGGAGGGCCTTACCCCCCGAGCAGTACTTC,CASSLETSGRALPPEQYF
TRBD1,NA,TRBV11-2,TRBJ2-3,TGTGCCAGCAGCTTAGACAGGGGGATGGATACGCAGTATTTT,CASSLDRGMDTQYF
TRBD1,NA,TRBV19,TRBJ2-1,TGTGCCAGTAATCAGGGACAGGGAGGCAATGAGCAGTTCTTC,CASNQGQGGNEQFF
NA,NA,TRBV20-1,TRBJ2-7,TGCAGTGCCCACTCCTACGAGCAGTACTTC,CSAHSYEQYF
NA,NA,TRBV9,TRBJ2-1,TGTGCCAGCAGCGCCGCCTCGGGAGTGGGCAATGAGCAGTTCTTC,CASSAASGVGNEQFF
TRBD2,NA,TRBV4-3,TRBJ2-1,TGCGCCAGCAGCCAAGGTGAAAGCGGGGGTAATGAGCAGTTCTTC,CASSQGESGGNEQFF
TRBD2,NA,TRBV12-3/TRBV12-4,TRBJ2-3,TGTGCCAGCAGACTACTAGCGGGGCCCGATACGCAGTATTTT,CASRLLAGPDTQYF
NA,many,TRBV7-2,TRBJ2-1,TGTGCCAGCAGCTTAGGTTACTCGCGCAATGAGCAGTTCTTC,CASSLGYSRNEQFF
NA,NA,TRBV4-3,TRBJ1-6,TGCGCCAGCAGCCAAGATCGGACAGCAAATTCACCCCTCCACTTT,CASSQDRTANSPLHF
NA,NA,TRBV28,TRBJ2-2,TGTGCCAGCATGGAGTTCGCGATTAACACCGGGGAGCTGTTTTTT,CASMEFAINTGELFF
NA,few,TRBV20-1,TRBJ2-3,TGCAGTGCTAGAGGATCAGAGATTGGTTCAGATACGCAGTATTTT,CSARGSEIGSDTQYF
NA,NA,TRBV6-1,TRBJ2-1,TGTGCCAGCAGTATTCAGGAGAGCGATGAGCAGTTCTTC,CASSIQESDEQFF
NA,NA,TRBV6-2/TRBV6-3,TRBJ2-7,TGTGCCAGCAGTGACCCCCTAGCTCCGGGGGAGTACGAGCAGTACTTC,CASSDPLAPGEYEQYF
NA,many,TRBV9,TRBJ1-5,TGTGCCAGCAGCGTAGACGGGGCCAATCAGCCCCAGCATTTT,CASSVDGANQPQHF
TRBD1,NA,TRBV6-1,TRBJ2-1,TGTGCCAGCAGTCGCCGACAGGGCACCTACAATGAGCAGTTCTTC,CASSRRQGTYNEQFF
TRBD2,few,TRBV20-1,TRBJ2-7,TGCAGTGCTAGCATGGTACTAGCGGATTCCTACGAGCAGTACTTC,CSASMVLADSYEQYF
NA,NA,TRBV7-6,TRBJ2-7,TGTGCCAGCAGCTTAGATATGGCAGCCCGTGAGCAGTACTTC,CASSLDMAAREQYF
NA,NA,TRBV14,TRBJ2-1,TGTGCCAGCAGCCGACAGGTGGCAAATGAGCAGTTCTTC,CASSRQVANEQFF
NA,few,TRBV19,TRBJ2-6,TGTGCCAGTAGCGAGATGTCTGGGGCCAACGTCCTGACTTTC,CASSEMSGANVLTF
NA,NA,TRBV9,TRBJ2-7,TGTGCCAGCAGCGCCCGAGGGGGCGAGCGGGCCGAGCAGTACTTC,CASSARGGERAEQYF
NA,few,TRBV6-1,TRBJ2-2,TGTGCCAGCGCCAGGGATCCGGACACCGGGGAGCTGTTTTTT,CASARDPDTGELFF
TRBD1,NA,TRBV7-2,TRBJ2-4,TGTGCCAGCAGTGAGCGACAGGGGAGGAACATTCAGTACTTC,CASSERQGRNIQYF
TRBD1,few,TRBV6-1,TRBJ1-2,TGTGCCAGCATTCCAGCAGGGGGCTATGGCTACACCTTC,CASIPAGGYGYTF